The clone carrying this TCR beta chain was detected a few times. Its target is not known. CDR1 and CDR2 from the germline V gene are SGHTA and FQGNSA. The CDR3 sequence is 14 residues long. Trimming removed 1 base from V and 5 bases from J, with 11 bases in between. This specimen belongs to a study of T-cell reconstitution after alpha-beta-depleted transplantation in children. Overall study findings and caveats: Most T-cell counts and diversity one year after the transplant came from T cells that were newly produced. Several patients had high TCRbeta diversity at day 60; it came from surviving recipient T cells and thymic progenitors. Several hundred expanded graft clones reportedly supplied alpha-beta T cells about two months after transplant.

For TCRbeta, the library was prepared with unique molecular identifiers. TCRdb reprocessed the PCR reads via MiXCR and lists one record per CDR3 protein. The sample has 350,000 to 500,000 distinct CDR3 sequences; around two fifths are singletons. This TCR was sampled from a girl aged 2-10 years with aplastic anemia, due to receive a stem cell transplant. The sample was PBMCs, taken before TCRalphabeta/CD19-depleted stem cell transplant. The rearrangement joins TRBV7-2 to TRBJ2-5; perhaps TRBD1 as D (6 bases). The CDR3 is CASSLGGGGETQYF. CDR3 in DNA: TGTGCCAGCAGCTTAGGTGGGGGCGGTGAGACCCAGTACTTC.